Given below is one T cell receptor beta chain in context. What it binds is not known. This CDR3 is built from 17 residues. The ends lost 10 bases at V and 8 bases at J; junction bases unmatched: 19. Germline CDR1 reads LNHDA; CDR2 reads SQIVND (reference sequence). Original processing methods: The authors used CDR3 differences across clinicopathological groups to build a distant-metastasis classifier for papillary thyroid cancer. TCRdb re-processed the PCR reads through MiXCR. TCRdb's processing, not the authors', yielded these V and J calls. The sample has 20,000 to 25,000 clones, approximately 22% seen once. This record comes from a study of metastatic and nonmetastatic thyroid tumors. Study in general: Repertoire data that came from the blood and tumor or nodule tissue of malignant and benign thyroid patients were compared. Whole-study findings and limits: Reports indicated that malignant thyroid tumors showed significantly higher TCR beta diversity than benign nodules did, in blood and tumor.

Each patient came to thyroid surgery without any prior treatment (of any kind). The sequence was collected from a female donor with papillary thyroid cancer or a benign thyroid nodule (not recorded which). Some clones in this sample may be carry-over from other donors' samples. The chain carries TRBV19 and TRBJ2-1; 11 nucleotides line up with TRBD2. Sequencing was performed on adjacent normal tissue. CDR3: CAISTQTSGTRSHEQFF. CDR3 coding DNA: TGTGCCATCTCAACCCAGACTAGCGGGACTCGATCCCATGAGCAGTTCTTC. The full variable domain, with the rest looked up from reference TRBV19 and TRBJ2-1, is DGGITQSPKYLFRKEGQNVTLSCEQNLNHDAMYWYRQDPGQGLRLIYYSQIVNDFQKGDIAEGYSVSREKKESFPLTVTSAQKNPTAFYLCAISTQTSGTRSHEQFFGPGTRLTVL.